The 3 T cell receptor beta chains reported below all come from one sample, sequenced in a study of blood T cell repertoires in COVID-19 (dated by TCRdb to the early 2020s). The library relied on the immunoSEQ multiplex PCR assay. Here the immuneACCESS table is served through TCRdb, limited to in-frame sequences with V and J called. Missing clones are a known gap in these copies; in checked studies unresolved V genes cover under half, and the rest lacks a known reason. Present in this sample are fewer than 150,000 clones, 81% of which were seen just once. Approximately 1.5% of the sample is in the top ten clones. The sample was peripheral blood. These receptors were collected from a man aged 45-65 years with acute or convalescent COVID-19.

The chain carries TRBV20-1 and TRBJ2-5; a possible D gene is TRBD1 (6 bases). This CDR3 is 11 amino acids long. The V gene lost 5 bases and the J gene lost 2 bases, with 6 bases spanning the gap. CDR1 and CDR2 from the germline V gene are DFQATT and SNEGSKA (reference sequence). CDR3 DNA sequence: TGCAGTGCTGGACAGCAAGAGACCCAGTACTTC. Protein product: CSAGQQETQYF.

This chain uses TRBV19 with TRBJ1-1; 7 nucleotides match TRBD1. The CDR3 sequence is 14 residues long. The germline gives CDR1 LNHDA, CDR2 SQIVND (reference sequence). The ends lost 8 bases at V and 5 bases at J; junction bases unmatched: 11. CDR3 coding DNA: TGTGCCAGTTCTTTAGCAGGGGGTGGAACTGAAGCTTTCTTT. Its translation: CASSLAGGGTEAFF.

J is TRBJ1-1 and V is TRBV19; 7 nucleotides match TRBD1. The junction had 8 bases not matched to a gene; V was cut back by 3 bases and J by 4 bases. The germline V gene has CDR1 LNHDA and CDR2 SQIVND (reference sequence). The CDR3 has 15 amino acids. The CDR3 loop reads CASSIDSRQGTEAFF. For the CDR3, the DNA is TGTGCCAGTAGTATCGATTCCCGACAGGGCACTGAAGCTTTCTTT.